Sequencing of this T cell receptor (beta chain) was carried out in a study of long-term antiretroviral therapy in people with HIV. At the survey level, the v3.0 immunoSEQ assay was run. It was roughly 40,000-50,000 T-cell genomes per sample that sequencing targeted. Assay: immunoSEQ multiplex PCR; the TCRdb copy retains only in-frame clones and omits some. Among tens of thousands of clones listed, around 86% were seen once. The receptor was derived from a man in his forties or fifties with HIV. The specimen was unsorted PBMCs, collected 0.4 years after starting antiretroviral therapy.

The CDR3 loop is CASSKGSNLPGVEAFF. The CDR3 DNA is TGTGCCAGCAGCAAAGGGTCCAACCTCCCGGGGGTGGAAGCTTTCTTT. The chain recombines TRBV9 with TRBJ1-1; the D gene is possibly TRBD1 (5 bases). The germline V gene has CDR1 SGDLS and CDR2 YYNGEE. V lost 4 bases and J 8 bases, leaving 24 bases between the germline ends. There are 16 residues in the CDR3.